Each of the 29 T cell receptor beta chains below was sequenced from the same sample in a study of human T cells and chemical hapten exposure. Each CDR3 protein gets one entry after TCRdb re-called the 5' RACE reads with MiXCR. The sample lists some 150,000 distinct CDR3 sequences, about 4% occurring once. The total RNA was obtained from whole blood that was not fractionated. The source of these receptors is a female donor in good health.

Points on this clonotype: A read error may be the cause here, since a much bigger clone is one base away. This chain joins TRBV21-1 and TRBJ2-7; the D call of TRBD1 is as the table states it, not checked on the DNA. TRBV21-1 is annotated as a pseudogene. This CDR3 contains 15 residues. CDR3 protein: CASSKGSDRADEQYF. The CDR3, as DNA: TGTGCCAGCAGCAAAGGCAGTGACAGGGCGGACGAGCAGTACTTC.

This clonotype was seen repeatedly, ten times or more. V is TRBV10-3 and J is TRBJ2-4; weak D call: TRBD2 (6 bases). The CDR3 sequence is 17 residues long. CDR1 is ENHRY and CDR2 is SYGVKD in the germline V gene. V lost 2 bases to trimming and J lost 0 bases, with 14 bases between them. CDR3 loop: CAISEEVAGSAKNIQYF. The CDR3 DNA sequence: TGTGCCATCAGTGAGGAAGTGGCGGGGTCAGCCAAAAACATTCAGTACTTC.

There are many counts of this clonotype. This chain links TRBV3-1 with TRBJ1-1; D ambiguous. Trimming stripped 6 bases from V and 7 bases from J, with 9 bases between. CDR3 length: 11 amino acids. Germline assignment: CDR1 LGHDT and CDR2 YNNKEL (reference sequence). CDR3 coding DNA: TGTGCCAGCAGTCTAGCCTTTGAAGCTTTCTTT. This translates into CASSLAFEAFF.

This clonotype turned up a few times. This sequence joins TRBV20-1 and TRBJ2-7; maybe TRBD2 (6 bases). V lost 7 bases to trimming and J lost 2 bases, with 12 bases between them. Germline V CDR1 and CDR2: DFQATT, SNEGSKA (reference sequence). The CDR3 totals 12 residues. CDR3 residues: CSGVEGPYEQYF. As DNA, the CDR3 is TGCAGTGGGGTGGAGGGACCCTACGAGCAGTACTTC.

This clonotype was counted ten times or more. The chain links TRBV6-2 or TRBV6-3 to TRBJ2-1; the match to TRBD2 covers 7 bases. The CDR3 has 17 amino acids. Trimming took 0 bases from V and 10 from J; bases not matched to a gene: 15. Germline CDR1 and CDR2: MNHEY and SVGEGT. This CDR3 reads CASSYSKLSGVLREQFF. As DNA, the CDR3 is TGTGCCAGCAGTTACTCGAAGCTCAGCGGGGTACTACGGGAGCAGTTCTTC.

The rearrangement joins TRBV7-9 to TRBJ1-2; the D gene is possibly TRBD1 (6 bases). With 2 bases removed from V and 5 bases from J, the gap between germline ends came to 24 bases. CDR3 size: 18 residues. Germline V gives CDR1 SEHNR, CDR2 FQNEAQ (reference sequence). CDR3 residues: CASSLLQGKGWSRYGYTF. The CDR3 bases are TGTGCCAGCAGCTTACTACAGGGAAAGGGCTGGAGTAGGTATGGCTACACCTTC.

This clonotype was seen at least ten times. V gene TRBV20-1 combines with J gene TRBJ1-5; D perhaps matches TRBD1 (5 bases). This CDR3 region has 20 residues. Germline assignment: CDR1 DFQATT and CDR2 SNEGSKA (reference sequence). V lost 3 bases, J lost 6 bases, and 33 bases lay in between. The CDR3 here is CSASWGTTTWVGGSSQPQHF. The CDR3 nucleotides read TGCAGTGCTAGTTGGGGGACGACTACGTGGGTCGGAGGGTCGAGTCAGCCCCAGCATTTT.

CDR3 sequence reads: CASTTVMNTEAFF. DNA of the CDR3: TGTGCCAGTACCACGGTTATGAACACTGAAGCTTTCTTT. V is TRBV5-4 and J is TRBJ1-1; D remains ambiguous. The CDR3 is made up of 13 amino acids. The V gene's germline CDR1 is SGHNT and CDR2 YYREEE (reference sequence). Trimming took off 8 bases at V and 0 bases at J, with 11 bases between the two ends.

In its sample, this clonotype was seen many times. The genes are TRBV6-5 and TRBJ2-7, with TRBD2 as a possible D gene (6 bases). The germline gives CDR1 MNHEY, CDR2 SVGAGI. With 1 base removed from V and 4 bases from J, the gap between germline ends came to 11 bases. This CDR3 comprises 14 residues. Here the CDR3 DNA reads TGTGCCAGCAGTTACTGGGGGAGGAGTTACGAGCAGTACTTC. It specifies CASSYWGRSYEQYF.

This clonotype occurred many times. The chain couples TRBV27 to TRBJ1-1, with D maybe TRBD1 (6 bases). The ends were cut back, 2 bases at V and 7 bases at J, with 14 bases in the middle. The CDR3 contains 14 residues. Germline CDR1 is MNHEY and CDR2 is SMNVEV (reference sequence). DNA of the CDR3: TGTGCCAGCAGTTTACTTATCAGGGGTGGTGAAGCTTTCTTT. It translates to CASSLLIRGGEAFF.

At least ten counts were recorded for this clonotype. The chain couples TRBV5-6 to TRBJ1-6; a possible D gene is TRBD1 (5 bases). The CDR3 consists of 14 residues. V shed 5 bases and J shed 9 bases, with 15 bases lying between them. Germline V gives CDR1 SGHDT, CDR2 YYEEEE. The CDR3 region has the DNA TGTGCCAGCAGAATCGGGGGGATCCCTTCACCCCTCCACTTT. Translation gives CASRIGGIPSPLHF.

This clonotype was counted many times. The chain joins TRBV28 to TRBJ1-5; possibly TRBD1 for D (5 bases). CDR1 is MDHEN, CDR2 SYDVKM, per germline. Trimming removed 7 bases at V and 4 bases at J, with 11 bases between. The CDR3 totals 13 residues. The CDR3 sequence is CASIHPGNQPQHF. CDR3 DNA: TGTGCCAGCATACACCCAGGGAATCAGCCCCAGCATTTT.

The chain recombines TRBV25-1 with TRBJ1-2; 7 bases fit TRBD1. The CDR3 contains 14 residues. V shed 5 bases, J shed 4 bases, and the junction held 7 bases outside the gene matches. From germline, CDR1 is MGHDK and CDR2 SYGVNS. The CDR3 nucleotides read TGTGCCAGCAGTCCAGGGGGAAGCGCCTATGGCTACACCTTC. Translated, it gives CASSPGGSAYGYTF.

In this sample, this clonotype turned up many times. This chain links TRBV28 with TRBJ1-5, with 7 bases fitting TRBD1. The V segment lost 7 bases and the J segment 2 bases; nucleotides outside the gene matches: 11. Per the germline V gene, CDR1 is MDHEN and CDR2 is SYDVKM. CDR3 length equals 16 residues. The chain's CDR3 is CASKSTGTRRNQPQHF. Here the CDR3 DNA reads TGTGCCAGCAAATCGACAGGGACCCGTCGCAATCAGCCCCAGCATTTT. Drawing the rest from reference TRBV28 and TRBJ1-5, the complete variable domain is DVKVTQSSRYLVKRTGEKVFLECVQDMDHENMFWYRQDPGLGLRLIYFSYDVKMKEKGDIPEGYSVSREKKERFSLILESASTNQTSMYLCASKSTGTRRNQPQHFGDGTRLSIL.

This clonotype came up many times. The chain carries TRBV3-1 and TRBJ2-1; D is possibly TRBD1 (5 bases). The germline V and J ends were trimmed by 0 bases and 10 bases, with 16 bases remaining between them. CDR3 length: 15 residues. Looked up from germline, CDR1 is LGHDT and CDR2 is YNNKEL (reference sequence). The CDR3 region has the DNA TGTGCCAGCAGCCAAGATAATTGGAAGGGGCGCGAGCAGTTCTTC. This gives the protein CASSQDNWKGREQFF.

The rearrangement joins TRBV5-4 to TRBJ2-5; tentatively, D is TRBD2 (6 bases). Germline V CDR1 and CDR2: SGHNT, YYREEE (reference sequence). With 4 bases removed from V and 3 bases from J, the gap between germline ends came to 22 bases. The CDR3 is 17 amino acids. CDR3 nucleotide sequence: TGTGCCAGCAGCACCGACGGGGGTTTTTCCTTAAAAGAGACCCAGTACTTC. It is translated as CASSTDGGFSLKETQYF.

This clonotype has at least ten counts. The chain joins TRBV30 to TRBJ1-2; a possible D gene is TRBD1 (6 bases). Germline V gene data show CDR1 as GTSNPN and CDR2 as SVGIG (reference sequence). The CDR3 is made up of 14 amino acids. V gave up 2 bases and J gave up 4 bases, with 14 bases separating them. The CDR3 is CAWSFGEGGYGYTF. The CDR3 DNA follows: TGTGCCTGGAGTTTTGGGGAGGGGGGCTATGGCTACACCTTC. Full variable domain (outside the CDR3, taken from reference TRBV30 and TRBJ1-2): SQTIHQWPATLVQPVGSPLSLECTVEGTSNPNLYWYRQAAGRGLQLLFYSVGIGQISSEVPQNLSASRPQDRQFILSSKKLLLSDSGFYLCAWSFGEGGYGYTFGSGTRLTVV.

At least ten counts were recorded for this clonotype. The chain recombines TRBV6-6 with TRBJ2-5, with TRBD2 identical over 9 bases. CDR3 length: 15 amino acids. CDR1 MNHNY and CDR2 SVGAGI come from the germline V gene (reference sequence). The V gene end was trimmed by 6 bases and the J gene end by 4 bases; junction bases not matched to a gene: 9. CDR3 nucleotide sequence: TGTGCCAGCAGAACTCCGGGACTAGCAGGAGAGACCCAGTACTTC. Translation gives CASRTPGLAGETQYF.

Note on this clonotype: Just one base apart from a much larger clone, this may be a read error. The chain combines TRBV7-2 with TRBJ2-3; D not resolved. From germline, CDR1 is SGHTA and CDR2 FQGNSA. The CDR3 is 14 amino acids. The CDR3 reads CASSLARSTETQYF. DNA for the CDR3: TGTGCCAGCAGCTTAGCGAGAAGCACAGAGACGCAGTATTTT.

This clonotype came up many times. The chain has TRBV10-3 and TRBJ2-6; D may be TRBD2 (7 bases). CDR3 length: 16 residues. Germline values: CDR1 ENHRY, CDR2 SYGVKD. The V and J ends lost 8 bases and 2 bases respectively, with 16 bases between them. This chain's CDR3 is CAIPQRGGTGANVLTF. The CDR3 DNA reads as TGTGCCATCCCGCAAAGGGGGGGAACTGGGGCCAACGTCCTGACTTTC.

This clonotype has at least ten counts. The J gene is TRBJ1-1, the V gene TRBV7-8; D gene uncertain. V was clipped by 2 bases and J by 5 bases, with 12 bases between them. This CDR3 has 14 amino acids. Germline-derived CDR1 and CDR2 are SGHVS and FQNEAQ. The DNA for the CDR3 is TGTGCCAGCAGCTTAAGACACCCGGGAACTGAAGCTTTCTTT. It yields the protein CASSLRHPGTEAFF.

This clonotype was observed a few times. The CDR3 DNA is TGTGCCAGCAGCCCCGGGACAGGGGTGAACACTGAAGCTTTCTTT. Translation: CASSPGTGVNTEAFF. This chain links TRBV6-6 with TRBJ1-1; 10 bases align to TRBD1. CDR3 size: 15 residues. The germline CDR1 and CDR2 sequences are MNHNY and SVGAGI (reference sequence). Trimming cost V 6 bases and J 0 bases; bases outside gene matches: 4.

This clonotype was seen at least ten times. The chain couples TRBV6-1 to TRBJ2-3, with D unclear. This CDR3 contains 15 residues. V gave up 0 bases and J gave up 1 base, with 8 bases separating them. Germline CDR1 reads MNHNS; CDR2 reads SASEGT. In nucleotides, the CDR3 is TGTGCCAGCAGTGAAGCGGGCGCGGGCACAGATACGCAGTATTTT. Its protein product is CASSEAGAGTDTQYF.

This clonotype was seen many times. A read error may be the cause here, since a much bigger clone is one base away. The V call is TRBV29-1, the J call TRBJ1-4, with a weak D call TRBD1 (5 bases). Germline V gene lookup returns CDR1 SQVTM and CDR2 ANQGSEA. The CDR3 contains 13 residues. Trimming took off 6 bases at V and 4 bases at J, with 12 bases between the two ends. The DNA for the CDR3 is TGCAGCGTGGGGACGGGCGGTAATGAAAAACTGTTTTTT. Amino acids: CSVGTGGNEKLFF.

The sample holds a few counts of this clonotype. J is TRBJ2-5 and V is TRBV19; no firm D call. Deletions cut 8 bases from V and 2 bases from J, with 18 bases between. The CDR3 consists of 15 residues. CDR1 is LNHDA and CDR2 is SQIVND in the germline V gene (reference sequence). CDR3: CASASSRWQQETQYF. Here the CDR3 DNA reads TGTGCCAGTGCTTCATCCAGATGGCAGCAAGAGACCCAGTACTTC.

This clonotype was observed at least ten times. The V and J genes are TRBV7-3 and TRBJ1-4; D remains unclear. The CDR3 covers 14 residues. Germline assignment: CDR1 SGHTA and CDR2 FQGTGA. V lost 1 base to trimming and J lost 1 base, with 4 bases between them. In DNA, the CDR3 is TGTGCCAGCAGCTTAAAACTAACTAATGAAAAACTGTTTTTT. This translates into CASSLKLTNEKLFF.

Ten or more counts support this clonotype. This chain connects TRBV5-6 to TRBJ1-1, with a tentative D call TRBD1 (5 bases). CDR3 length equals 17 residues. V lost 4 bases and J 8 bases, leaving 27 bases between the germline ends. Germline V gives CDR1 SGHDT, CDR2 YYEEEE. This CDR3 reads CASSPLGRGAVALEAFF. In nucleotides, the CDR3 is TGTGCCAGCAGCCCTTTGGGGAGGGGCGCCGTCGCGTTGGAAGCTTTCTTT.

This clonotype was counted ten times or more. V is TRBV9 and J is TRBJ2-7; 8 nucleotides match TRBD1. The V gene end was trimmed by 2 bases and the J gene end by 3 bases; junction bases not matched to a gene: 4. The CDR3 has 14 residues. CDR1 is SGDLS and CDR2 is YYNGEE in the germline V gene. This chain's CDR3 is CASSVGQGIYEQYF. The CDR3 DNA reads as TGTGCCAGCAGCGTCGGACAGGGAATCTACGAGCAGTACTTC.

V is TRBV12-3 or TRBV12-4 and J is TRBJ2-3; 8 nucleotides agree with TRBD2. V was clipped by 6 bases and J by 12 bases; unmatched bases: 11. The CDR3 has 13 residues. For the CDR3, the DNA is TGTGCCAGCAGCCCCCCTGGACTAGCTTCTCAGTATTTT. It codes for CASSPPGLASQYF.